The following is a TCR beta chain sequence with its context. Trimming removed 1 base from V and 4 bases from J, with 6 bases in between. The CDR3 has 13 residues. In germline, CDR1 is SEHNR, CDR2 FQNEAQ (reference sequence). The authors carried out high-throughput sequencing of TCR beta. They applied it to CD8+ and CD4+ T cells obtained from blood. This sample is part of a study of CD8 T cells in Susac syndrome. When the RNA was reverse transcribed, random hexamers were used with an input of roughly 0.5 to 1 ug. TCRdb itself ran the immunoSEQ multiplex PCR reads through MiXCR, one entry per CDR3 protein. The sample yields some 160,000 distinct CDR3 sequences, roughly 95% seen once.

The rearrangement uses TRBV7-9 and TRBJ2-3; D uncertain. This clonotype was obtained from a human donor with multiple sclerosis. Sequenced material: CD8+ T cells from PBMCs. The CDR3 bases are TGTGCCAGCAGCTTAGTGGTACCAGATACGCAGTATTTT. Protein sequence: CASSLVVPDTQYF. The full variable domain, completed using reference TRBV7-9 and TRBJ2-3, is DTGVSQNPRHKITKRGQNVTFRCDPISEHNRLYWYRQTLGQGPEFLTYFQNEAQLEKSRLLSDRFSAERPKGSFSTLEIQRTEQGDSAMYLCASSLVVPDTQYFGPGTRLTVL.